The text below deals with one TCR beta chain. The table lists this clonotype with a few counts. Its target antigen remains unknown. No per-base quality is available; no much larger clone lies one base away. The treatment or condition label of this sample denotes: allogeneic hematopoietic cell transplantation with graft depleted of TCRalphabeta T cells and CD19 B cells. TCRalphabeta/CD19-depleted allogeneic hematopoietic cell grafts were given to the transplant recipients, all of whom were children. This sample is drawn from a study of T-cell reconstitution after alpha-beta-depleted transplantation in children (dated by TCRdb to 2016 to 2017). In terms of the full investigation: Using TCR repertoire profiling, the study followed T-cell immune reconstitution in a quantitative way in children after TCRalphabeta/CD19-depleted allogeneic hematopoietic cell transplantation.

Summary of the overall study and its limitations: The high TCRbeta diversity at day 60 in some patients was ascribed to recipient T cells and intrathymic progenitors that had survived conditioning. The apparently early recovery of alphabetaT-cell counts about two months after transplant reportedly depended on only several hundred rapidly expanded clones that came from non-depleted graft cells. The frequencies of hyperexpanded clones fell over the following months, and after one year, T-cell counts and TCRbeta diversity were mostly attributed to newly produced T cells.

Measured from the cysteine to the phenylalanine, the CDR3 is 15 residues long. Kept here is only the CDR3 DNA, which spans 45 bases and is read in frame from base 1. The germline V gene (reference sequence) yields SEHNR for CDR1 and FQNEAQ for CDR2. Trimmed from V: 3 bases; trimmed from J: 6 bases; junction bases lacking a gene match: 5. The library was generated by PCR. The listed sequencing device is Illumina HiSeq 2500. TCR libraries were prepared with molecular barcoding, using unique molecular identifiers to normalize TCRbeta repertoire quantification. TCRdb reworked the public reads: Q25 trimming with fastp, MiXCR clone assembly, productive beta chains retained. Every CDR3 protein is listed once, alongside the most common genes and DNA of its rows. The sample records 90,000 to 130,000 distinct CDR3 sequences, about 6.4% of which are singletons. Less than 30% of the sample lies in the top ten.

The sequence was obtained from a male patient aged 2-10 years who had a stem cell transplant for acute lymphoblastic leukemia, so the T cells may come from the graft donor. The sequence is built from TRBV7-9 and TRBJ1-5, with 10 junctional bases fitting TRBD1. The sample here was PBMCs, mostly from graft donor cells, taken 360 days after TCRalphabeta/CD19-depleted stem cell transplant. This receptor has the CDR3 CASSLGTGDGQPQHF. The DNA is TGTGCCAGCAGCTTGGGGACAGGGGACGGTCAGCCCCAGCATTTT.